The 8 T cell receptor beta chains presented below share a single source sample, sequenced in a study of low-dose radiotherapy and immunotherapy resistance in tumors. Alpha- and beta-chain coverage of first-strand cDNA came from TRAV- and TRBV-specific primers. Over approximately 20 PCR cycles, TCRs were amplified from a constant-region primer and V-primer adapter. In TCRdb, the reads were re-called with MiXCR into one record per CDR3 protein. The table includes approximately 9,700 distinct CDR3 sequences, 35% to 50% detected once. The receptors were sampled from a human donor with advanced metastatic prostate, ovarian, gallbladder or colorectal cancer (not recorded which). This table probably holds off-target reads from a library built for another chain.

This clonotype is classed as medium-sized. This chain connects TRBV6-2 or TRBV6-3 to TRBJ2-1; D may be TRBD2 (6 bases). Trimming left V 6 bases short and J 5 bases short, with 11 bases between. The length of the CDR3 is 13 residues. Germline values: CDR1 MNHEY, CDR2 SVGEGT. Here the CDR3 DNA reads TGTGCCAGCAGAGTCGGGAGCAACAATGAGCAGTTCTTC. This codes for CASRVGSNNEQFF.

Only a few counts were recorded for this clonotype. V usage is TRBV23-1 and J usage is TRBJ1-1; the D is unclear. TRBV23-1 is treated as an ORF (open reading frame) with a function not yet certain. With 1 base removed from V and 5 bases from J, the gap between germline ends came to 14 bases. The CDR3 sequence is 15 residues long. CDR3 amino acids: CASSQYSCIETEAFF. CDR3 DNA: TGCGCCAGCAGTCAATATTCATGTATCGAAACTGAAGCTTTCTTT.

The rearrangement joins TRBV5-1 to TRBJ2-1; D uncertain. The V and J ends lost 2 bases and 8 bases respectively, with 5 bases between them. Germline values: CDR1 SGHRS, CDR2 YFSETQ. The CDR3 has 11 residues. The DNA for the CDR3 is TGCGCCAGCAGCTTCCGGGATGAGCAGTTCTTC. The encoded protein is CASSFRDEQFF.

This clonotype appeared a few times. The chain links TRBV29-1 to TRBJ2-1; TRBD1 or TRBD2 may be the D gene (5 bases each). This CDR3 spans 15 amino acids. Germline CDR1 reads SQVTM; CDR2 reads ANQGSEA. The V and J ends lost 6 bases and 3 bases respectively, with 18 bases between them. CDR3 sequence: CSVDPWGPGYNEQFF. The CDR3 coding sequence is TGCAGCGTGGACCCCTGGGGACCCGGCTACAATGAGCAGTTCTTC.

This clonotype was counted between two and nine times. This chain uses TRBV10-3 with TRBJ2-7; 9 nucleotides match TRBD1. Trimming removed 6 bases from V and 2 bases from J; junction bases left unmatched: 5. Looked up from germline, CDR1 is ENHRY and CDR2 is SYGVKD. The CDR3 covers 14 residues. The CDR3 loop is CAIRGTGSPYEQYF. The CDR3 nucleotides are TGTGCCATCAGGGGGACAGGGTCACCCTACGAGCAGTACTTC.

The chain joins TRBV7-9 to TRBJ1-2; D gene unclear. This CDR3 region has 13 residues. CDR1 is SEHNR and CDR2 is FQNEAQ in the germline V gene (reference sequence). Trimming stripped 2 bases from V and 11 bases from J, with 15 bases between. CDR3 region: CASSLTEAGRYTF. CDR3 coding DNA: TGTGCCAGCAGCTTAACGGAAGCGGGAAGATACACCTTC.

This sequence joins TRBV28 and TRBJ2-7; TRBD1 agrees at 10 bases. This CDR3 is built from 14 residues. Germline V gene sequence: CDR1 MDHEN, CDR2 SYDVKM. The junction had 7 bases not matched to a gene; V was cut back by 10 bases and J by 1 base. DNA of the CDR3: TGTGCCACCAGACAGGGGGCTTTATCCTACGAGCAGTACTTC. Translated, it gives CATRQGALSYEQYF.

The rearrangement links TRBV29-1 to TRBJ2-3, with D perhaps TRBD1 (5 bases). Deletions cut 8 bases from V and 6 bases from J, with 18 bases between. Germline CDR1 SQVTM, CDR2 ANQGSEA. CDR3 size: 13 residues. CDR3: CSHRGLGADTQYF. Here the CDR3 DNA reads TGCAGCCATCGAGGCCTTGGGGCGGATACGCAGTATTTT.